This entry features one TCR beta chain sequence. This clone was picked up a small number of times. The antigen this receptor binds is unknown. Base qualities are not at hand, and no much larger clone is one base apart. These data belong to a study of blood T cell repertoires in COVID-19 (dated by TCRdb to 2019 to 2021). Turning to the overall study: Samples from collaborators originated in the United States, Italy and Spain and spanned both the acute and convalescent phases of COVID-19. The prospective study material was composed of cDNA or gDNA derived from T cells, B-cell-depleted T cells, or PBMCs. Where available, HLA class I and class II types were obtained from metadata supplied by the sample provider rather than from assay-based typing. Subjects who had been exposed to COVID-19, were actively infected with it, or had recovered from it provided the deeply sampled blood TCRbeta repertoires that made up the dataset. Nearly every sample came with metadata listing a de-identified subject ID, COVID-19 status, age in years and sex. Samples came from the ongoing ImmuneRACE study (first 160 participants) plus 1,254 subjects from 6 global collaborators. A freely available public database, intended as a resource for researchers studying the immune response to SARS-CoV-2, is where the repertoires were released. Study-level results and caveats: The amount of clinical and demographic metadata varied by source and participant and was provided uncurated.

The collaborating institutions used their own protocols to collect whole blood in K2EDTA tubes. For TCRbeta analysis, collaborators shipped samples as frozen whole blood, isolated PBMCs, or DNA extracted from either of those sample types. Sequences SGHTA (CDR1) and FQGNSA (CDR2) are obtained from the germline V gene. V was cut back by 2 bases and J by 6 bases, leaving a gap of 15 bases between them. The cysteine opens and the phenylalanine closes a CDR3 of 15 amino acids. Just CDR3 DNA is preserved here, 45 bases in frame from base 1. The immunoSEQ Assay, a bias-controlled multiplex PCR, was used to amplify TCRbeta CDR3 regions from genomic DNA. In the authors' own workflow: Nucleated cell counts per sample were estimated from amplification of reference gene primers within the assay. Sequence reads were collapsed and filtered to measure the absolute abundance of every unique TCRbeta CDR3 rearrangement. For each sample, productive Simpson clonality was calculated as the square root of Simpson's diversity index over productive rearrangements. Imported from immuneACCESS, the table was reduced by TCRdb to in-frame sequences with V and J called. These copies leave out some clones; in studies compared against another copy, an unresolved V gene accounts for under half, and the cause of the remainder is not known. V, J and clone size were drawn from that table, and D and trimming were deduced from the DNA. For this sample the table gives 70,000 to 100,000 clones, of which 70% to 85% were detected only once. The ten biggest clones cover under 30% of the sample.

The chain employs TRBV7-2 and TRBJ2-3, and TRBD2 may be the D gene, going by 6 matching bases. The source material was peripheral blood. This receptor was obtained from a woman aged 60-70 years in a cohort sampled during active or convalescent COVID-19. The DNA reads TGTGCCAGCAGCTTATTGGGGGGACCCCAGGATACGCAGTATTTT. This yields the protein CASSLLGGPQDTQYF.